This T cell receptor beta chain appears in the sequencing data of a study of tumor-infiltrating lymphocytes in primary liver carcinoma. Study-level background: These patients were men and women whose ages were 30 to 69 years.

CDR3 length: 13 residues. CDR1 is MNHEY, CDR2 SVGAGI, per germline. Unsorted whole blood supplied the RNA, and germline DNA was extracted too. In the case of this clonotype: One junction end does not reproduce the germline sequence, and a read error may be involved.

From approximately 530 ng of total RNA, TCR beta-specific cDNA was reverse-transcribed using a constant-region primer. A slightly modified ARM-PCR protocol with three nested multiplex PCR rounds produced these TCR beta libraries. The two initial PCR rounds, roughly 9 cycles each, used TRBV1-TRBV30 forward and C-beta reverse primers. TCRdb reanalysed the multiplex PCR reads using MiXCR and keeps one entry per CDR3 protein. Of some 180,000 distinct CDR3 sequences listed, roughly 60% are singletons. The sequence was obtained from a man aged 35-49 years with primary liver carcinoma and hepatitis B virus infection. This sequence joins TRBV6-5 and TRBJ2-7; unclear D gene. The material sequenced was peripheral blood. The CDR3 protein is CARSYATDYEQYF. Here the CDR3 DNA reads TGTGCCAGAAGTTACGCGACTGACTACGAGCAGTACTTC.